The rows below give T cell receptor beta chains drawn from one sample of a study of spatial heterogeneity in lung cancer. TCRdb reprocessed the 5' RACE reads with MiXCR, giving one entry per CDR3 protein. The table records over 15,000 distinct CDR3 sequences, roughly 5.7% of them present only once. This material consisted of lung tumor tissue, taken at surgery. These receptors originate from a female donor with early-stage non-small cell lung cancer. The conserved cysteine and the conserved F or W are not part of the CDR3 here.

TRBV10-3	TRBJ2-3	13	AISESSSRWDTQY
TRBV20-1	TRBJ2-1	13	SARDFSGRVNEQF
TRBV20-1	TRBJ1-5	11	SAIRASNQPQH
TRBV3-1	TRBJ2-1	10	ASSQDGGRQF
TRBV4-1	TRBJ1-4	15	ASSQGGFFATNEKLF
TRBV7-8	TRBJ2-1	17	ASSLFRGAGGLAVHEQF
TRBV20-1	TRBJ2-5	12	SATGDGRMKTQY
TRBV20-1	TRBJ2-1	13	SAGRGAGVNDEQF
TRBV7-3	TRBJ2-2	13	ASSFLAGNTGELF
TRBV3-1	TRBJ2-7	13	ASSPTSGTNYEQY
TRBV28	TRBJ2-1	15	ASSPTPGLAGPNEQF
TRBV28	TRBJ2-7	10	ASSPTGLEQY
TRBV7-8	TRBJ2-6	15	ASSSKGDRSGANVLT
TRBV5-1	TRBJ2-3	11	ASTVGGTDTQY
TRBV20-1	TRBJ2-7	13	SARETSFRAYEQY
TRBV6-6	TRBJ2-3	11	ASSYKGTDTQY
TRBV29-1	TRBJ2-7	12	SGLPGTATYEQY
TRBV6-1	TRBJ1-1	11	ASSGGGVLEAF
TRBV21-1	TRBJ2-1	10	ASSKEGDEQF
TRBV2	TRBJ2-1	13	ASEPRGAGVSEQF
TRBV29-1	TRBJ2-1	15	SVEGGLAGVAYNEQF
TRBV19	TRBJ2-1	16	ASSIGWRGRRAYNEQF
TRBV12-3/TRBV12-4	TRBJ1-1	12	ASKTGMHTTEAF
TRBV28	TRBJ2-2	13	ASSLGLALTGELF
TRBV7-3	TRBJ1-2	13	ASSLTAGDVYGYT
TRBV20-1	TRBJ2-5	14	SARGVASGLQETQY
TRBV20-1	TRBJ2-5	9	SARAGETQY
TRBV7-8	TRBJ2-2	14	ASTFTRGPNTGELF
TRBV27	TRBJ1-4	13	ASTRGQGGNEKLF
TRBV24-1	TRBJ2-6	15	ATSDNRYSSGANVLT
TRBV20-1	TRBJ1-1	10	SAGRDQTEAF
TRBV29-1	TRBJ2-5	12	SVPLSGGRETQY
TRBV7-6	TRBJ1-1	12	ASSLNGGATEAF
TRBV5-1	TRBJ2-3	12	ASSLVDFTDTQY
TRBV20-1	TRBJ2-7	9	SASAYRPYV